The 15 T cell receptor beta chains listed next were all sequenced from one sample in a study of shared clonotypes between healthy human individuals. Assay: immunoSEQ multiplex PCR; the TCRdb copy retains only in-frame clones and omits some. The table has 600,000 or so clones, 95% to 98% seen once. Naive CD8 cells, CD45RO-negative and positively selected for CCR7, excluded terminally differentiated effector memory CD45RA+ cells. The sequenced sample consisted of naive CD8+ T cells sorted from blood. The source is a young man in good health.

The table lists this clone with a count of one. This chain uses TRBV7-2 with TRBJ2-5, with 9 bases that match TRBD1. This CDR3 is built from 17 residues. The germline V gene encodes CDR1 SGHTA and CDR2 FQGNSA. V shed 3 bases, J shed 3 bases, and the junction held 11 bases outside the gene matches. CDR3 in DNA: TGTGCCAGCAGCTTCGGACAGGGGACGCATCCGGAAGAGACCCAGTACTTC. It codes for CASSFGQGTHPEETQYF.

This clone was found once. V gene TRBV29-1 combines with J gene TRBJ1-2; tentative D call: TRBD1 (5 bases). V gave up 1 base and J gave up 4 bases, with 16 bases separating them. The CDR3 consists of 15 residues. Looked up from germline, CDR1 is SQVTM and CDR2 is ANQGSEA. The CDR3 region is CSVEVPDTLLYGYTF. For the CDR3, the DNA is TGCAGCGTTGAAGTCCCGGACACACTCCTCTATGGCTACACCTTC.

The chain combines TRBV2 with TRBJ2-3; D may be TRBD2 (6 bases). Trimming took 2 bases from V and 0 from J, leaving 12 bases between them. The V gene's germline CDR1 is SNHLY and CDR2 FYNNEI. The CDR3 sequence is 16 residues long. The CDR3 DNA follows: TGTGCCAGCAGTGAAATGGAGGGGCTAAGCACAGATACGCAGTATTTT. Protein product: CASSEMEGLSTDTQYF. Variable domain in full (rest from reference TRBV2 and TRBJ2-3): EPEVTQTPSHQVTQMGQEVILRCVPISNHLYFYWYRQILGQKVEFLVSFYNNEISEKSEIFDDQFSVERPDGSNFTLKIRSTKLEDSAMYFCASSEMEGLSTDTQYFGPGTRLTVL.

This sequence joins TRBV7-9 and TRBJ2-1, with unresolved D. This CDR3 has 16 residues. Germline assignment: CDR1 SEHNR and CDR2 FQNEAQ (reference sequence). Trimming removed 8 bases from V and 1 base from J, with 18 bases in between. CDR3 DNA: TGTGCCAGCGGTGACCGACCCATTGGGTCCTACAATGAGCAGTTCTTC. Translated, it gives CASGDRPIGSYNEQFF.

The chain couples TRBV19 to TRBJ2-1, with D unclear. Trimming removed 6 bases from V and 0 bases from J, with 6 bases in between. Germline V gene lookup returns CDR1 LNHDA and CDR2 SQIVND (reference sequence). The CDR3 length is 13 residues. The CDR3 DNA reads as TGTGCCAGTAGGGGCAGCTCCTACAATGAGCAGTTCTTC. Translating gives CASRGSSYNEQFF.

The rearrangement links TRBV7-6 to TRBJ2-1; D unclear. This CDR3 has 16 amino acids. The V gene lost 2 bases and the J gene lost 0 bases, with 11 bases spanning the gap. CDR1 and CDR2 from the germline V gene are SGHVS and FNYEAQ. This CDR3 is CASSLNAAVSYNEQFF. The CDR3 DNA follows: TGTGCCAGCAGCTTAAATGCGGCGGTCTCCTACAATGAGCAGTTCTTC.

DNA of the CDR3: TGTGCCAGCAGCTTAGGGGACTATTCCCCTAATGAGCAGTTCTTC. Encoded protein: CASSLGDYSPNEQFF. The chain uses TRBV7-9 and TRBJ2-1, with TRBD2 identical over 7 bases. Losses at the gene ends were 1 base for V and 7 bases for J; bases not matched to a gene: 7. The germline CDR1 and CDR2 sequences are SEHNR and FQNEAQ (reference sequence). The CDR3 loop spans 15 amino acids.

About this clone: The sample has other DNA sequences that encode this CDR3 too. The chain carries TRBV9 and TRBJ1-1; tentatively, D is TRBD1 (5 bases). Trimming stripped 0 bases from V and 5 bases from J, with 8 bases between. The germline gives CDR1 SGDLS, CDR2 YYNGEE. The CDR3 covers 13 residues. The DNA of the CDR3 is TGTGCCAGCAGCGTAGGGGGACTGACTGAAGCTTTCTTT. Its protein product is CASSVGGLTEAFF.

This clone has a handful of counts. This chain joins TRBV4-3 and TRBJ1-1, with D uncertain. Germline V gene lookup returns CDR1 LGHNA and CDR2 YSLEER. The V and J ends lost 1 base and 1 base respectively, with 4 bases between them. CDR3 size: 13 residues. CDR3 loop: CASSQVKNTEAFF. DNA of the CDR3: TGCGCCAGCAGCCAAGTGAAGAACACTGAAGCTTTCTTT.

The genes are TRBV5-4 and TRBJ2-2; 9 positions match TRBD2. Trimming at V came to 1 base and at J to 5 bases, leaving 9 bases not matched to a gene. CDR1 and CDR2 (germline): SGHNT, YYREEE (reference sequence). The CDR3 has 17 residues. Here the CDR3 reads CASSLWGTSLSTGELFF. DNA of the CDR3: TGTGCCAGCAGCTTGTGGGGGACTAGCTTGTCAACCGGGGAGCTGTTTTTT.

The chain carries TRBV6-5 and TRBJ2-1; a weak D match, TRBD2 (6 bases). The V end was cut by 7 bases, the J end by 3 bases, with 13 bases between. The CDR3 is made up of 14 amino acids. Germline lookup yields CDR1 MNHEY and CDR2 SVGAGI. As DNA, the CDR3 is TGTGCCAGCACCAATGGAGGGAACTACAATGAGCAGTTCTTC. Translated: CASTNGGNYNEQFF.

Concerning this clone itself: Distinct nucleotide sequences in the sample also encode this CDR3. The CDR3 DNA follows: TGTGCCAGCAGTTTATCGGCAGGGTATGGCTACACCTTC. It is translated as CASSLSAGYGYTF. The chain combines TRBV27 with TRBJ1-2; D is perhaps TRBD1 (5 bases). Germline lookup yields CDR1 MNHEY and CDR2 SMNVEV (reference sequence). The CDR3 spans 13 residues. V dropped 0 bases and J dropped 5 bases, with 7 bases sitting between them.

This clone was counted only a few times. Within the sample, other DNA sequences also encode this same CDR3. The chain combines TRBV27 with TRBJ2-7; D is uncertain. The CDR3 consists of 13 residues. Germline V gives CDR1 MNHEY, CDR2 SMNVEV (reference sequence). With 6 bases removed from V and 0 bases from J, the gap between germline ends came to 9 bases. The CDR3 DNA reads TGTGCCAGCAGCCCCCTTAGCTCCTACGAGCAGTACTTC. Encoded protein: CASSPLSSYEQYF.

The CDR3 nucleotides read TGTGCCAGCAGCGTACTAGCGGGAGCGGTTGTCAAAAACATTCAGTACTTC. Translating it yields CASSVLAGAVVKNIQYF. The chain employs TRBV7-2 and TRBJ2-4; 11 nucleotides match TRBD2. The CDR3 loop spans 17 amino acids. With V trimmed by 5 bases and J by 3 bases, 9 bases remained unmatched. Germline-derived CDR1 and CDR2 are SGHTA and FQGNSA.

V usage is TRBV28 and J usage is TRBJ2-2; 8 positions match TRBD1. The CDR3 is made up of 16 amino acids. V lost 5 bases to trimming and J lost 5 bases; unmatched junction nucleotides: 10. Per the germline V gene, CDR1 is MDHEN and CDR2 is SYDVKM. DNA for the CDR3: TGTGCCAGCAGTACCGGACGCTACAGGGGGACCGGGGAGCTGTTTTTT. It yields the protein CASSTGRYRGTGELFF. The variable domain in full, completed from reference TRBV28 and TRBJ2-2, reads DVKVTQSSRYLVKRTGEKVFLECVQDMDHENMFWYRQDPGLGLRLIYFSYDVKMKEKGDIPEGYSVSREKKERFSLILESASTNQTSMYLCASSTGRYRGTGELFFGEGSRLTVL.